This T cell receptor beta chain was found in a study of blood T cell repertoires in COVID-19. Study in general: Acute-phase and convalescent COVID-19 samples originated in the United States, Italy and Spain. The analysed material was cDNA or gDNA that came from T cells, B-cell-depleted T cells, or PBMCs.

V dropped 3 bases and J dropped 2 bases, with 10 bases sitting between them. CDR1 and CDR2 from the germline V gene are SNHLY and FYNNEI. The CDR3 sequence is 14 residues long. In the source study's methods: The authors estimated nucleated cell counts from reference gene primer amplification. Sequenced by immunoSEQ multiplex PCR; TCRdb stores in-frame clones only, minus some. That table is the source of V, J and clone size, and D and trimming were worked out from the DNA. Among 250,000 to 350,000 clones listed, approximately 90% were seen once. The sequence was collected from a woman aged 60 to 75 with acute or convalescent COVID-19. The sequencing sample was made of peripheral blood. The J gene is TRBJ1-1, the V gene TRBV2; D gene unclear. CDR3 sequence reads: CASSERVFNTEAFF. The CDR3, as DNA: TGTGCCAGCAGTGAGCGAGTTTTCAACACTGAAGCTTTCTTT.